A selection of T cell receptor beta chains follows, all from one sample in a study of regulatory T cells in long-lasting Graves disease. MiXCR, run by TCRdb on the multiplex PCR reads, gives a single entry per CDR3 protein. The table lists some 300,000 distinct CDR3 sequences, more than 20% of them singletons. Specimen: peripheral blood mononuclear cells (PBMCs), collected when the disease was refractory, from a patient treated with antithyroid drugs. All receptors derive from a female donor with Graves disease. Both conserved end residues are part of each CDR3. Fields, in order: CDR3 DNA, CDR3 protein, V gene, clone size, D gene, J gene. A D gene is named only where the DNA matches it firmly. The size entry is marked missing in some rows and otherwise reads once, few, many or a size class.

CDR3nt: TGTGCCAGCAGCTTACAGAGAAATGAAAAACTGTTTTTT
CDR3aa: CASSLQRNEKLFF
v_gene: TRBV11-2
abundance: NA
d_gene: NA
j_gene: TRBJ1-4

CDR3nt: TGTGCCAGCAGTTTGCCGGGACAGAAGACCCAGTACTTC
CDR3aa: CASSLPGQKTQYF
v_gene: TRBV28
abundance: many
d_gene: TRBD1
j_gene: TRBJ2-5

CDR3nt: TGCGCCAGCAGCCAAAGGTTTGGGACAGGGGATTCAGGGGAGACCCAGTACTTC
CDR3aa: CASSQRFGTGDSGETQYF
v_gene: TRBV4-1
abundance: NA
d_gene: TRBD1
j_gene: TRBJ2-5

CDR3nt: TGCGCCAGCAGCAGGTACCAGCGGGAGGTTACCTACGAGCAGTACTTC
CDR3aa: CASSRYQREVTYEQYF
v_gene: TRBV4-1
abundance: NA
d_gene: TRBD2
j_gene: TRBJ2-7

CDR3nt: TGCAGCGTTGCTTGGGAGTACGGTTCTATGAACACTGAAGCTTTCTTT
CDR3aa: CSVAWEYGSMNTEAFF
v_gene: TRBV29-1
abundance: many
d_gene: NA
j_gene: TRBJ1-1

CDR3nt: TGCAGTGCTACGGGGAGCGAAGGAGATGGCAATGAGCAGTTCTTC
CDR3aa: CSATGSEGDGNEQFF
v_gene: TRBV20-1
abundance: few
d_gene: NA
j_gene: TRBJ2-1

CDR3nt: TGTGCCAGCAGTCCCGGGGACAGGGATAATTCACCCCTCCACTTT
CDR3aa: CASSPGDRDNSPLHF
v_gene: TRBV12-3/TRBV12-4
abundance: NA
d_gene: TRBD1
j_gene: TRBJ1-6

CDR3nt: TGTGCCAGCAGCTTAAACCTATACTACAATGAGCAGTTCTTC
CDR3aa: CASSLNLYYNEQFF
v_gene: TRBV11-2
abundance: many
d_gene: NA
j_gene: TRBJ2-1

CDR3nt: TGTGCCAGCAGTTCAGAATACGAGCAGTACTTC
CDR3aa: CASSSEYEQYF
v_gene: TRBV7-2
abundance: many
d_gene: NA
j_gene: TRBJ2-7

CDR3nt: TGTGCCAGCAGCCAAGATTATAGCGGGTACGAGCAGTACTTC
CDR3aa: CASSQDYSGYEQYF
v_gene: TRBV14
abundance: NA
d_gene: TRBD2
j_gene: TRBJ2-7

CDR3nt: TGTGCCAGCAGCGGGGAGACAGGGACCGGGGCCTGGGCCAACGTCCTGACTTTC
CDR3aa: CASSGETGTGAWANVLTF
v_gene: TRBV11-1
abundance: NA
d_gene: TRBD1
j_gene: TRBJ2-6

CDR3nt: TGCAGTGCTAGCTATGGATTGCCGGGGAGGGTTTCACCCCTCCACTTT
CDR3aa: CSASYGLPGRVSPLHF
v_gene: TRBV20-1
abundance: few
d_gene: NA
j_gene: TRBJ1-6

CDR3nt: TGTGCCAGCAGTGTCCAGGGGCAGCACGGCGAGCAGTACTTC
CDR3aa: CASSVQGQHGEQYF
v_gene: TRBV6-2/TRBV6-3
abundance: NA
d_gene: NA
j_gene: TRBJ2-7

CDR3nt: TGCGCCAGCAGCTCCCGGGTAAACACTGAAGCTTTCTTT
CDR3aa: CASSSRVNTEAFF
v_gene: TRBV5-1
abundance: few
d_gene: NA
j_gene: TRBJ1-1

CDR3nt: TGTGCCAGCAGTTACTTAGGAAAGGCGAGTGGTGAAAAACTGTTTTTT
CDR3aa: CASSYLGKASGEKLFF
v_gene: TRBV6-5
abundance: few
d_gene: NA
j_gene: TRBJ1-4

CDR3nt: TGTGCCAGCAGAAAGGGACTATATTTTGGGTCCGGGGAGCTGTTTTTT
CDR3aa: CASRKGLYFGSGELFF
v_gene: TRBV6-1
abundance: many
d_gene: TRBD2
j_gene: TRBJ2-2

CDR3nt: TGTGCCAGCAGCCAAGTTTTACAGGGGGACGAGCAGTACTTC
CDR3aa: CASSQVLQGDEQYF
v_gene: TRBV3-1
abundance: many
d_gene: TRBD1
j_gene: TRBJ2-7

CDR3nt: TGTGCCAGCAGCTTCGGGAGGGCCTCGAGTAATGAGCAGTTCTTC
CDR3aa: CASSFGRASSNEQFF
v_gene: TRBV11-2
abundance: few
d_gene: TRBD2
j_gene: TRBJ2-1

CDR3nt: TGCGCCAGCAGCCAAGCGAATTCGGGACAGTTTTATACTAACTATGGCTACACCTTC
CDR3aa: CASSQANSGQFYTNYGYTF
v_gene: TRBV4-1
abundance: few
d_gene: TRBD1
j_gene: TRBJ1-2

CDR3nt: TGTGCCAGCAGTTTCATAGGGGTGGCGAACACCGGGGAGCTGTTTTTT
CDR3aa: CASSFIGVANTGELFF
v_gene: TRBV7-2
abundance: NA
d_gene: NA
j_gene: TRBJ2-2

CDR3nt: TGTGCCAGCAGCTTACAGCTAGCGGGAGGGTACGAGCAGTACTTC
CDR3aa: CASSLQLAGGYEQYF
v_gene: TRBV7-2
abundance: many
d_gene: TRBD2
j_gene: TRBJ2-7

CDR3nt: TGTGCCAGCAGCCTCTACCGGGACGGTACCTACGAGCAGTACTTC
CDR3aa: CASSLYRDGTYEQYF
v_gene: TRBV28
abundance: few
d_gene: NA
j_gene: TRBJ2-7

CDR3nt: TGTGCCAGCACCAAACAGGGGGCTTCCGGCGAGCAGTACTTC
CDR3aa: CASTKQGASGEQYF
v_gene: TRBV2
abundance: many
d_gene: TRBD1
j_gene: TRBJ2-7

CDR3nt: TGTGCCATCAGTGACCTGGGACCGGCCAAAAACATTCAGTACTTC
CDR3aa: CAISDLGPAKNIQYF
v_gene: TRBV10-3
abundance: many
d_gene: NA
j_gene: TRBJ2-4